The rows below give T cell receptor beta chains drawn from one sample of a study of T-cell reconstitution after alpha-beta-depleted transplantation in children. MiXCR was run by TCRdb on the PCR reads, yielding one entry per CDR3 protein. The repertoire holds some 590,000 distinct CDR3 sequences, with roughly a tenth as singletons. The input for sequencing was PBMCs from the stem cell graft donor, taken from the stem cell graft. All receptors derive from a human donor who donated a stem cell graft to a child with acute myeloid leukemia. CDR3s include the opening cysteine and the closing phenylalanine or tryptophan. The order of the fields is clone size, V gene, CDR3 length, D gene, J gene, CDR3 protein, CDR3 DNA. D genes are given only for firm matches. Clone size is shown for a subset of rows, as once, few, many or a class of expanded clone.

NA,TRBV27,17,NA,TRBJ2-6,CASSLDWRVSGANVLTF,TGTGCCAGCAGTTTGGATTGGAGGGTCTCTGGGGCCAACGTCCTGACTTTC
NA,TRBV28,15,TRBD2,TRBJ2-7,CASSFRGSPYNEQYF,TGTGCCAGCAGTTTCCGCGGGAGCCCCTACAATGAGCAGTACTTC
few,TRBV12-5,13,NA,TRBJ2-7,CASGFRGGYEQYF,TGTGCTAGTGGTTTTAGGGGTGGCTACGAGCAGTACTTC
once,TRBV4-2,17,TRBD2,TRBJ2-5,CARGPGTSGSGTETQYF,TGTGCCAGGGGCCCCGGGACTAGCGGGAGTGGGACGGAGACCCAGTACTTC
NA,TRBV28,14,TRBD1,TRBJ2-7,CASTGGQGFYEQYF,TGTGCCAGCACCGGAGGACAGGGGTTTTACGAGCAGTACTTC
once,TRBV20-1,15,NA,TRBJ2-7,CSASSRDRSSYEQYF,TGCAGTGCTAGCTCCCGGGACCGGAGCTCCTACGAGCAGTACTTC
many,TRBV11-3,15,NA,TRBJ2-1,CASSLESGWGNEQFF,TGTGCCAGCAGCTTAGAATCCGGCTGGGGCAATGAGCAGTTCTTC
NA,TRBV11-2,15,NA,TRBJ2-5,CASSLGAGRWETQYF,TGTGCCAGCAGCTTAGGGGCGGGTAGGTGGGAGACCCAGTACTTC
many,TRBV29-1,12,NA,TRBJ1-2,CSVNQGSYGYTF,TGCAGCGTCAATCAGGGCTCCTATGGCTACACCTTC
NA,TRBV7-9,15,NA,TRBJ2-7,CASSLGQGLQDEQYF,TGTGCCAGCAGCTTAGGTCAGGGTCTACAAGACGAGCAGTACTTC
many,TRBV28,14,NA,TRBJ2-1,CASSFQRSRSEQFF,TGTGCCAGCAGTTTCCAGCGGAGCCGAAGTGAGCAGTTCTTC
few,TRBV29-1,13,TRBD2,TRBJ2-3,CSALLAGKDTQYF,TGCAGCGCCCTACTAGCGGGAAAAGATACGCAGTATTTT
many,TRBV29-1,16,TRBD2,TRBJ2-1,CSVVGGEGRNYNEQFF,TGCAGCGTTGTTGGGGGGGAGGGAAGGAACTACAATGAGCAGTTCTTC
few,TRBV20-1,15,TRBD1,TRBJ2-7,CSTSGQGAGLYEQYF,TGCAGTACGAGCGGACAGGGCGCGGGTCTCTACGAGCAGTACTTC
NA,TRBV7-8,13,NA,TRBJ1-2,CASSSQGHYGYTF,TGTGCCAGCAGCTCCCAGGGCCACTATGGCTACACCTTC
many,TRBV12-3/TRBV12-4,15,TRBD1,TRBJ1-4,CASRSGWDRNEKLFF,TGTGCCAGCAGGTCCGGCTGGGACAGGAATGAAAAACTGTTTTTT
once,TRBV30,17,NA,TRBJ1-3,CAWSGGYKASTGNTIYF,TGTGCCTGGAGTGGGGGATATAAGGCCTCGACTGGAAACACCATATATTTT
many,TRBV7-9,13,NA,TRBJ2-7,CASSVQGSYEQYF,TGTGCCAGCAGCGTGCAGGGCTCCTACGAGCAGTACTTC
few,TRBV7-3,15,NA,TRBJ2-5,CASSLLRARQETQYF,TGTGCCAGCAGCCTCCTCCGGGCCCGGCAAGAGACCCAGTACTTC
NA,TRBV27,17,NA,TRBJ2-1,CASRFDALGFPHNEQFF,TGTGCCAGCAGATTCGATGCCTTAGGGTTTCCCCACAATGAGCAGTTCTTC
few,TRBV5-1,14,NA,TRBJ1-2,CASTLGKGYYGYTF,TGCGCCAGCACTCTCGGGAAAGGGTACTATGGCTACACCTTC
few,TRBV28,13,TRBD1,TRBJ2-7,CATRGSLTYEQYF,TGTGCCACCAGGGGGTCTCTTACCTACGAGCAGTACTTC
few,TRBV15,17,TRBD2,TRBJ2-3,CATSRVGLAGGADTQYF,TGTGCCACCAGCAGAGTCGGGCTAGCGGGAGGCGCAGATACGCAGTATTTT
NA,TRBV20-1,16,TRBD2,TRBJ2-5,CSALGLAGGGLETQYF,TGCAGTGCCCTGGGACTAGCGGGAGGCGGTTTAGAGACCCAGTACTTC